Presented here are 10 T cell receptor beta chains from one specimen sequenced in a study of beta chain features in type 1 diabetes. Reverse transcribing all isolated RNA meant expressed TCRB transcripts were sequenced. Sequencing was performed with immunoSEQ multiplex PCR; in TCRdb, only in-frame clones are kept and a portion is missing. The sample carries hundreds of thousands of clones, about 14% recorded once. The specimen was naive CD4+ T cells from blood. These receptors all come from a woman aged 40 to 49 in good health.

DNA of the CDR3: TGTGCCAGCAGGCAGGGGGAGCTCTCCTACGAGCAGTACTTC. Residues: CASRQGELSYEQYF. The gene calls are TRBV7-9 and TRBJ2-7; 7 bases line up with TRBD1. Germline V gives CDR1 SEHNR, CDR2 FQNEAQ (reference sequence). The CDR3 sequence is 14 residues long. The V segment lost 6 bases and the J segment 0 bases; nucleotides outside the gene matches: 5.

This clone was seen only a few times. The chain combines TRBV7-4 with TRBJ1-5; D unresolved. Trimming removed 11 bases from V and 6 bases from J, with 23 bases in between. Germline CDR1 reads SGHVT; CDR2 reads SQSDAQ. The CDR3 runs to 15 residues. The CDR3 is CAPTLGGLRSQPQHF. In DNA form, the CDR3 reads TGTGCCCCCACCCTGGGAGGGTTGAGATCTCAGCCCCAGCATTTT.

This clone has just a few counts. The DNA of the CDR3 is TGTGCCAGCAGTGTGTATAGCGGGGGCGTCCCCCCCTACGAGCAGTACTTC. This encodes CASSVYSGGVPPYEQYF. V usage is TRBV6-1 and J usage is TRBJ2-7; 9 positions agree with TRBD2. Per germline, CDR1 MNHNS and CDR2 SASEGT. Unmatched junction bases numbered 12, after V lost 4 bases and J lost 2 bases. The CDR3 length is 17 residues.

This clone was counted between two and nine times. Distinct nucleotide sequences in the sample also encode this CDR3. V and J are TRBV18 and TRBJ1-6; 10 positions agree with TRBD1. There are 14 residues in the CDR3. V dropped 3 bases and J dropped 7; count of bases not matched to a gene: 0. Germline V CDR1 and CDR2: KGHSH, LQKENI. The CDR3 DNA reads TGTGCCAGCTCACCGGGACAGGGGAATTCACCCCTCCACTTT. Translated, it gives CASSPGQGNSPLHF.

This sequence joins TRBV6-5 and TRBJ1-2, with 9 bases aligning to TRBD1. With V trimmed by 6 bases and J by 3 bases, 5 bases remained unmatched. The CDR3 totals 14 residues. CDR1 is MNHEY, CDR2 SVGAGI, per germline. DNA for the CDR3: TGTGCCAGCAGCCGGACAGGGGAACACTATGGCTACACCTTC. The encoded protein is CASSRTGEHYGYTF.

This clone was counted only a few times. The J gene is TRBJ2-7, the V gene TRBV2, with D unresolved. V was cut by 6 bases and J by 0 bases, with 6 bases left in between. Germline CDR1 and CDR2: SNHLY and FYNNEI. This CDR3 has 12 residues. CDR3 amino acids: CASRQVSYEQYF. In nucleotides, the CDR3 is TGTGCCAGCAGGCAGGTCTCCTACGAGCAGTACTTC.

This clone has a handful of counts. This chain links TRBV20-1 with TRBJ1-1; D is ambiguous. Germline V lookup: CDR1 DFQATT, CDR2 SNEGSKA (reference sequence). This CDR3 spans 11 amino acids. The CDR3: CSPVRNTEAFF. The CDR3 nucleotides are TGCAGCCCTGTGAGGAACACTGAAGCTTTCTTT.

This clone was picked up a small number of times. The rearrangement uses TRBV15 and TRBJ2-6; D ambiguous. The germline V gene encodes CDR1 LNHNV and CDR2 YYDKDF (reference sequence). V was shortened by 5 bases and J by 1 base, with 3 bases between the two germline ends. The CDR3 is 13 amino acids. The CDR3 DNA sequence: TGTGCCACCAGCCAATCTGGGGCCAACGTCCTGACTTTC. It specifies CATSQSGANVLTF. Filled out from reference TRBV15 and TRBJ2-6, the complete variable domain reads DAMVIQNPRYQVTQFGKPVTLSCSQTLNHNVMYWYQQKSSQAPKLLFHYYDKDFNNEADTPDNFQSRRPNTSFCFLDIRSPGLGDTAMYLCATSQSGANVLTFGAGSRLTVL.

This clone was seen a few times. This sequence joins TRBV5-1 and TRBJ1-1; weak D call: TRBD1 (6 bases). CDR1 is SGHRS, CDR2 YFSETQ, per germline. The CDR3 extends over 15 amino acids. Trimming pared 3 bases from V and 1 base from J, leaving 13 bases between. CDR3 in amino acids: CASSSTQGANTEAFF. The CDR3 bases are TGCGCCAGCAGCTCAACACAGGGCGCGAACACTGAAGCTTTCTTT.

This clone was seen repeatedly, ten times or more. The chain links TRBV11-2 to TRBJ2-7; 9 bases align to TRBD1. CDR1 is SGHAT, CDR2 FQNNGV, per germline. The V and J ends lost 1 base and 4 bases, in that order; junction bases with no gene match: 8. The CDR3 loop spans 16 amino acids. Here the CDR3 DNA reads TGTGCCAGCAGCTTAGTCGGGACAGGGATGGAGTACGAGCAGTACTTC. Amino acid sequence: CASSLVGTGMEYEQYF.